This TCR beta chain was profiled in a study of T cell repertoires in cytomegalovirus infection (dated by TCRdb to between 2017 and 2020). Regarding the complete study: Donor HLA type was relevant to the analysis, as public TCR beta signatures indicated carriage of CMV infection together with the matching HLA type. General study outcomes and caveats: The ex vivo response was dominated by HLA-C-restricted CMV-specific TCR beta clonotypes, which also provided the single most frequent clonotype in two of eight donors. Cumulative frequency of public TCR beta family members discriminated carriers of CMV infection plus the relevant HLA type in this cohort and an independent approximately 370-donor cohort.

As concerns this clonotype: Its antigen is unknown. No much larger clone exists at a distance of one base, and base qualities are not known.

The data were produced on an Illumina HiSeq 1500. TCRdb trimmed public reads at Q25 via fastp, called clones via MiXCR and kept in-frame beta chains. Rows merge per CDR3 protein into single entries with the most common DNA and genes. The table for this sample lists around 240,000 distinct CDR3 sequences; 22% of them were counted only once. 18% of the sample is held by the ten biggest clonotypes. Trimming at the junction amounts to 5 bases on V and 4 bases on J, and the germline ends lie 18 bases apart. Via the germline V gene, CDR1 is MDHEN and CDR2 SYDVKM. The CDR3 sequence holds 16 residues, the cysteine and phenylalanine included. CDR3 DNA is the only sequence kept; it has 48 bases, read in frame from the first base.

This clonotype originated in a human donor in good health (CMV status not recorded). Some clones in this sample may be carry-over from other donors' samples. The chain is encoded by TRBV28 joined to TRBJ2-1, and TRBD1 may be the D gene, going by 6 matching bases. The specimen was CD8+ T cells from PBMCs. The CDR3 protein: CASSLRDTKDYNEQFF. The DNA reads TGTGCCAGCAGTCTCCGGGACACTAAAGATTACAATGAGCAGTTCTTC.